Shown below are 19 T cell receptor beta chains from a single sample sequenced in a study of T cells in Graves' hyperthyroidism and ophthalmopathy (dated by TCRdb to the late 2010s). Libraries were prepared through multiplex PCR. Reads for this sample came from an Illumina HiSeq 2000. Amplification of TCR beta CDR3 regions was carried out from RNA transcripts. For the first round of RT-PCR on the TCR CDR3, the HTBI primer set was used together with the Qiagen OneStep RT-PCR kit. TCRdb itself trimmed the public reads at Q25 with fastp, ran MiXCR and retained productive beta chains. Entries are consolidated by CDR3 protein sequence, retaining the most common genes and DNA. The sample yields some 800,000 distinct CDR3 sequences; over 35% were counted once. The ten biggest clones cover about 9% of the sample. Sequenced input: blood. These receptor sequences come from a man between 18 and 35 years old with Graves' hyperthyroidism.

Details on this clonotype: This sequence may be a read error, since a much larger clone differs from it by one base. This rearrangement joins TRBV7-2 to TRBJ1-6; D is unclear. The CDR3 runs to 14 residues. Looked up from germline, CDR1 is SGHTA and CDR2 is FQGNSA. The V end was cut by 3 bases, the J end by 6 bases, with 9 bases between. The CDR3 region has the DNA TGTGCCAGCAGCTTCCCGAGGCTTAATTCACCCCTCCACTTT. It is translated as CASSFPRLNSPLHF.

This clonotype was counted ten times or more. The genes are TRBV15 and TRBJ1-5; possibly TRBD1 for D (5 bases). Trimming left V 5 bases short and J 1 base short, with 12 bases between. CDR1 is LNHNV and CDR2 is YYDKDF in the germline V gene (reference sequence). The CDR3 covers 15 residues. The CDR3 is CATSEGRDSNQPQHF. CDR3 bases: TGTGCCACCAGCGAGGGCAGGGACAGCAATCAGCCCCAGCATTTT.

V gene TRBV19 combines with J gene TRBJ2-7; TRBD2 might be the D (6 bases). V shed 3 bases and J shed 2 bases, with 8 bases lying between them. The CDR3 runs to 13 residues. Germline-derived CDR1 and CDR2 are LNHDA and SQIVND (reference sequence). The chain's CDR3 is CASSMAGPYEQYF. The CDR3 coding sequence is TGTGCCAGTAGTATGGCGGGGCCCTACGAGCAGTACTTC. The whole variable domain, filled in from reference TRBV19 and TRBJ2-7, reads DGGITQSPKYLFRKEGQNVTLSCEQNLNHDAMYWYRQDPGQGLRLIYYSQIVNDFQKGDIAEGYSVSREKKESFPLTVTSAQKNPTAFYLCASSMAGPYEQYFGPGTRLTVT.

This clonotype was found a few times. The J gene is TRBJ2-7, the V gene TRBV19, with D perhaps given as TRBD1 or TRBD2 (5 bases each). This CDR3 spans 14 amino acids. Trimming shortened V by 8 bases and J by 2 bases, and 16 bases separated the two germline ends. The germline CDR1 and CDR2 sequences are LNHDA and SQIVND (reference sequence). This CDR3 reads CASGPGPSTYEQYF. CDR3 nucleotide sequence: TGTGCCAGTGGTCCGGGACCATCAACCTACGAGCAGTACTTC.

This clonotype has more than one count but fewer than ten. V is TRBV19 and J is TRBJ2-7; 9 positions agree with TRBD2. V lost 3 bases to trimming and J lost 5 bases; unmatched junction nucleotides: 8. Germline V CDR1 and CDR2: LNHDA, SQIVND (reference sequence). This CDR3 has 15 amino acids. Here the CDR3 reads CASSMEGTSFHEQYF. The CDR3 nucleotides are TGTGCCAGTAGTATGGAAGGGACTAGCTTCCACGAGCAGTACTTC.

The chain combines TRBV6-5 with TRBJ1-4; TRBD1 agrees at 8 bases. Germline V gene data show CDR1 as MNHEY and CDR2 as SVGAGI. There are 15 residues in the CDR3. Trimming at V came to 1 base and at J to 5 bases, leaving 3 bases not matched to a gene. CDR3 protein: CASSYFDRGNEKLFF. DNA for the CDR3: TGTGCCAGCAGTTACTTTGACAGGGGCAATGAAAAACTGTTTTTT.

This clonotype has just one count. One end of the junction varies from germline; a read error may be responsible. The chain combines TRBV7-9 with TRBJ1-5; tentative D call: TRBD1 (6 bases). The CDR3 totals 10 residues. The V gene's germline CDR1 is SEHNR and CDR2 FQNEAQ (reference sequence). The CDR3 sequence is CASGAGDEHF. The CDR3, as DNA: TGCGCCAGCGGGGCAGGGGACGAGCATTTT.

The J gene is TRBJ2-7, the V gene TRBV29-1, with 10 bases fitting TRBD1. The V and J ends lost 8 bases and 13 bases, in that order; junction bases with no gene match: 14. CDR1 is SQVTM, CDR2 ANQGSEA, per germline. This CDR3 has 12 amino acids. The CDR3 sequence: CSTEASGTGAYF. CDR3 coding DNA: TGCAGCACCGAAGCCTCCGGGACAGGGGCTTACTTC.

The chain joins TRBV2 to TRBJ1-2, with 8 bases identical to TRBD1. Germline CDR1 is SNHLY and CDR2 is FYNNEI. The CDR3 totals 14 residues. After removal of 5 bases from V and 2 bases from J, the junction contained 4 bases not matched to a gene. CDR3 sequence (DNA): TGTGCCAGCAGTAGACAGGGGCAAAACTATGGCTACACCTTC. Its protein is CASSRQGQNYGYTF.

This clonotype was seen a few times. This chain connects TRBV12-3 or TRBV12-4 to TRBJ1-4; D remains ambiguous. The CDR3 runs 15 residues. The ends were cut back, 7 bases at V and 0 bases at J, with 12 bases in the middle. CDR3 nucleotides: TGTGCCAGCACTCCGGGGTTTGCAACTAATGAAAAACTGTTTTTT. Translating it yields CASTPGFATNEKLFF.

To note about this clonotype: One base away lies a much larger clone, so this may be a sequencing read error. The chain employs TRBV15 and TRBJ2-7; D might be TRBD1 or TRBD2, each matching 5 bases. Per germline, CDR1 LNHNV and CDR2 YYDKDF (reference sequence). The length of the CDR3 is 16 residues. CDR3 loop: CATSSLGRDQAYEQHF. The CDR3 DNA reads as TGTGCCACCAGCAGCCTAGGCCGGGACCAAGCCTACGAGCAGCACTTC.

The V call is TRBV5-5, the J call TRBJ2-7; TRBD2 agrees at 10 bases. The J segment lost 3 bases and the V segment lost 4 bases, leaving 10 bases of the junction unmatched. The CDR3 consists of 16 residues. In germline, CDR1 is SGHKS, CDR2 YYEKEE (reference sequence). CDR3 amino acids: CASSHGMGLANYEQYF. The CDR3 DNA sequence: TGTGCCAGCAGCCACGGAATGGGACTAGCGAACTACGAGCAGTACTTC.

This clonotype was seen only a few times. V usage is TRBV12-3 or TRBV12-4 and J usage is TRBJ2-2, with D unresolved. This CDR3 has 14 amino acids. Trimming cost V 7 bases and J 0 bases, with 9 bases left between them. CDR3 nucleotide sequence: TGTGCCAGCAAACGGACGGCGAACACCGGGGAGCTGTTTTTT. The encoded protein is CASKRTANTGELFF.

The chain employs TRBV12-3 or TRBV12-4 and TRBJ2-5, with a tentative D call TRBD1 (5 bases). V was clipped by 2 bases and J by 3 bases, with 10 bases between them. The CDR3 spans 14 residues. The CDR3 DNA is TGTGCCAGCAGTTTACTTTCGACAGAAGAGACCCAGTACTTC. Residues: CASSLLSTEETQYF.

This chain uses TRBV25-1 with TRBJ1-4; D perhaps matches TRBD1 (5 bases). Germline assignment: CDR1 MGHDK and CDR2 SYGVNS. The CDR3 is 13 amino acids. Trimming took off 8 bases at V and 7 bases at J, with 14 bases between the two ends. The CDR3 loop is CASSLPGAEKLFF. Written as DNA, the CDR3 is TGTGCCAGCTCACTGCCCGGGGCTGAAAAACTGTTTTTT. The full variable domain, rest sourced from reference TRBV25-1 and TRBJ1-4, is EADIYQTPRYLVIGTGKKITLECSQTMGHDKMYWYQQDPGMELHLIHYSYGVNSTEKGDLSSESTVSRIRTEHFPLTLESARPSHTSQYLCASSLPGAEKLFFGSGTQLSVL.

This clonotype was counted at least ten times. V and J are TRBV19 and TRBJ1-2; unclear D gene. Germline loops: CDR1 LNHDA, CDR2 SQIVND (reference sequence). V gave up 3 bases and J gave up 6 bases, with 11 bases separating them. The CDR3 contains 13 residues. The CDR3 region has the DNA TGTGCCAGTAGTATGGACCCGGTGGATGGCTACACCTTC. This translates into CASSMDPVDGYTF.

This clonotype was seen a handful of times. The chain couples TRBV9 to TRBJ2-2; perhaps TRBD1 as D (5 bases). Germline values: CDR1 SGDLS, CDR2 YYNGEE. This CDR3 is 16 amino acids long. The ends were cut back, 1 base at V and 3 bases at J, with 13 bases in the middle. CDR3 DNA: TGTGCCAGCAGCGTACATGGCAGGGAATACACCGGGGAGCTGTTTTTT. Translating gives CASSVHGREYTGELFF.

This clonotype was detected a few times. The chain carries TRBV12-3 or TRBV12-4 and TRBJ2-5, with D maybe TRBD1 (6 bases). V lost 9 bases, J lost 4 bases, and 15 bases lay in between. The CDR3 has 13 residues. The CDR3 sequence is CASIGTKGETQYF. The DNA of the CDR3 is TGTGCCAGTATCGGGACAAAGGGAGAGACCCAGTACTTC.

This clonotype was seen at least ten times. V and J are TRBV2 and TRBJ1-2; D is ambiguous. Germline loops: CDR1 SNHLY, CDR2 FYNNEI. With 1 base removed from V and 0 bases from J, the gap between germline ends came to 9 bases. CDR3 length: 15 amino acids. The DNA for the CDR3 is TGTGCCAGCAGTGAAGAGGGCCTAACTAACTATGGCTACACCTTC. It is translated as CASSEEGLTNYGYTF.